One sample yielded the 27 T cell receptor beta chains listed below, sequenced in a study of shared clonotypes between healthy human individuals. Libraries were prepared by immunoSEQ multiplex PCR; TCRdb keeps only in-frame clonotypes and omits some of them. Found here are approximately 460,000 clones, roughly three quarters of them singletons; the top ten hold 12%. Sequencing was carried out using PBMCs. The receptors derive from a woman aged 40-49 years in good health. Some clones in this sample may be carry-over from other donors' samples.

The chain has TRBV29-1 and TRBJ1-1; 10 positions match TRBD1. Per germline, CDR1 SQVTM and CDR2 ANQGSEA. The CDR3 is made up of 13 amino acids. Trimming at V came to 5 bases and at J to 4 bases, leaving 4 bases not matched to a gene. CDR3 sequence: CSVYRDRGTEAFF. The CDR3, as DNA: TGCAGCGTTTACCGGGACAGGGGCACTGAAGCTTTCTTT. The full variable domain, completed using reference TRBV29-1 and TRBJ1-1, is SAVISQKPSRDICQRGTSLTIQCQVDSQVTMMFWYRQQPGQSLTLIATANQGSEATYESGFVIDKFPISRPNLTFSTLTVSNMSPEDSSIYLCSVYRDRGTEAFFGQGTRLTVV.

The chain joins TRBV4-3 to TRBJ2-7; D gene ambiguous. Per germline, CDR1 LGHNA and CDR2 YSLEER. The CDR3 extends over 16 amino acids. V was shortened by 0 bases and J by 0 bases, with 12 bases between the two germline ends. CDR3 residues: CASSQEMVRSSYEQYF. The CDR3, as DNA: TGCGCCAGCAGCCAAGAAATGGTCCGGAGCTCCTACGAGCAGTACTTC.

The CDR3 loop reads CASSSAVYNEQFF. The CDR3 DNA sequence: TGTGCCAGCAGCTCCGCGGTCTACAATGAGCAGTTCTTC. The chain joins TRBV7-6 to TRBJ2-1; D ambiguous. The CDR3 is 13 residues long. The germline V gene has CDR1 SGHVS and CDR2 FNYEAQ. V lost 4 bases and J 3 bases, leaving 7 bases between the germline ends.

This clone was observed many times. The chain links TRBV5-1 to TRBJ2-1; 10 nucleotides agree with TRBD1. V trimming: 4 bases; J trimming: 9 bases; junction bases outside the gene matches: 19. The CDR3 contains 18 residues. Germline CDR1 SGHRS, CDR2 YFSETQ. This CDR3 is CASSQIPWVGQGGSEQFF. CDR3 nucleotides: TGCGCCAGCAGCCAGATACCTTGGGTCGGACAGGGGGGGAGTGAGCAGTTCTTC.

This clone was seen a single time. V gene TRBV28 combines with J gene TRBJ1-5; 7 nucleotides line up with TRBD1. Trimming at V came to 5 bases and at J to 5 bases, leaving 6 bases not matched to a gene. Germline-derived CDR1 and CDR2 are MDHEN and SYDVKM. CDR3 length equals 14 residues. In DNA form, the CDR3 reads TGTGCCAGCAGTGAGGACAGGCAAGATCAGCCCCAGCATTTT. Protein sequence: CASSEDRQDQPQHF.

This chain uses TRBV6-4 with TRBJ2-1; D remains unclear. V lost 6 bases to trimming and J lost 1 base, with 13 bases between them. CDR3 length equals 15 residues. CDR1 is MRHNA, CDR2 SNTAGT, per germline. The CDR3 loop reads CASSLHGDSYNEQFF. CDR3 bases: TGTGCCAGCAGCCTACATGGGGATTCCTACAATGAGCAGTTCTTC.

This clone is a singleton in its sample. The chain has TRBV11-2 and TRBJ2-1, with D unresolved. Germline CDR1 is SGHAT and CDR2 is FQNNGV. This CDR3 is 16 amino acids long. The V and J ends lost 4 bases and 5 bases respectively, with 18 bases between them. CDR3 DNA: TGTGCCAGCAGCTCTTCCACAGCAGTATTCAACAATGAGCAGTTCTTC. Protein sequence: CASSSSTAVFNNEQFF.

The rearrangement uses TRBV7-7 and TRBJ2-7, with TRBD1 as a possible D gene (6 bases). The germline gives CDR1 SSHAT, CDR2 FNYEAQ (reference sequence). Deletions cut 5 bases from V and 3 bases from J, with 11 bases between. CDR3 length: 13 amino acids. The CDR3 nucleotides are TGTGCCAGCAGCCTCGGACAGAACTACGAGCAGTACTTC. Protein product: CASSLGQNYEQYF. Full variable domain (remainder filled in from reference TRBV7-7 and TRBJ2-7): GAGVSQSPRYKVTKRGQDVTLRCDPISSHATLYWYQQALGQGPEFLTYFNYEAQPDKSGLPSDRFSAERPEGSISTLTIQRTEQRDSAMYRCASSLGQNYEQYFGPGTRLTVT.

On this clone itself: A read error may be the cause here, since a much bigger clone is one base away. The V gene is TRBV5-6, the J gene TRBJ2-6; maybe TRBD1 (5 bases). The CDR3 length is 15 residues. Per germline, CDR1 SGHDT and CDR2 YYEEEE. CDR3 residues: CASSYGPSGANVPTF. CDR3 nucleotide sequence: TGTGCCAGCAGCTATGGGCCCTCTGGGGCCAACGTCCCGACTTTC. The variable domain in full, completed from reference TRBV5-6 and TRBJ2-6, reads DAGVTQSPTHLIKTRGQQVTLRCSPKSGHDTVSWYQQALGQGPQFIFQYYEEEERQRGNFPDRFSGHQFPNYSSELNVNALLLGDSALYLCASSYGPSGANVPTFGAGSRLTVL.

The rearrangement joins TRBV7-8 to TRBJ2-7, with 8 bases identical to TRBD2. Germline V CDR1 and CDR2: SGHVS, FQNEAQ. The CDR3 is made up of 15 amino acids. With V trimmed by 1 base and J by 4 bases, 6 bases remained unmatched. The chain's CDR3 is CASSLVPSGLYEQYF. In DNA, the CDR3 is TGTGCCAGCAGCTTAGTGCCTAGCGGGTTATACGAGCAGTACTTC.

This clone was found once. The chain combines TRBV5-1 with TRBJ1-4; 7 bases are shared with TRBD1. Germline values: CDR1 SGHRS, CDR2 YFSETQ. Losses at the gene ends were 0 bases for V and 8 bases for J; bases not matched to a gene: 4. The CDR3 runs 14 residues. CDR3 region: CASSLGQGDEKLFF. CDR3 bases: TGCGCCAGCAGCTTGGGACAGGGAGACGAAAAACTGTTTTTT.

V and J are TRBV19 and TRBJ2-3; the match to TRBD2 covers 13 bases. The CDR3 spans 18 residues. Germline V CDR1 and CDR2: LNHDA, SQIVND (reference sequence). J gave up 3 bases and V 1 base, and 7 bases lay outside the gene matches. The CDR3 loop reads CASSIGGTSGMATDTQYF. CDR3 nucleotide sequence: TGTGCCAGTAGTATAGGTGGGACTAGCGGGATGGCGACAGATACGCAGTATTTT.

This clone was seen repeatedly, ten times or more. Distinct nucleotide sequences in the sample also encode this CDR3. The CDR3 DNA sequence: TGTGCCAGTAGTATGGGACAGGGGAACACTGAAGCTTTCTTT. Translating it yields CASSMGQGNTEAFF. The chain employs TRBV19 and TRBJ1-1; 9 nucleotides agree with TRBD1. Germline CDR1 LNHDA, CDR2 SQIVND (reference sequence). The CDR3 loop spans 14 amino acids. The V segment lost 3 bases and the J segment 1 base; nucleotides outside the gene matches: 0.

This clone was found once. The rearrangement links TRBV9 to TRBJ2-1; possible D gene TRBD2, 6 bases. Between the trimmed V and J ends, which lost 0 bases and 4 bases, there was a span of 11 bases. The CDR3 loop spans 15 amino acids. CDR1 and CDR2 from the germline V gene are SGDLS and YYNGEE. In nucleotides, the CDR3 is TGTGCCAGCAGCGTAGGCGGGACCGAATACAATGAGCAGTTCTTC. It translates to CASSVGGTEYNEQFF. Supplemented by reference TRBV9 and TRBJ2-1, the full variable domain reads DSGVTQTPKHLITATGQRVTLRCSPRSGDLSVYWYQQSLDQGLQFLIQYYNGEERAKGNILERFSAQQFPDLHSELNLSSLELGDSALYFCASSVGGTEYNEQFFGPGTRLTVL.

The chain combines TRBV4-2 with TRBJ2-1; 8 bases map to TRBD2. The CDR3 runs 16 residues. V lost 6 bases and J lost 4; bases outside the gene matches: 11. From germline, CDR1 is LGHNA and CDR2 YNFKEQ. CDR3 amino acids: CASRNVISGSYNEQFF. For the CDR3, the DNA is TGTGCCAGCAGGAATGTTATAAGCGGGAGTTACAATGAGCAGTTCTTC.

In this sample, this clone turned up a few times. The chain employs TRBV5-1 and TRBJ2-5; 13 nucleotides line up with TRBD2. The germline gives CDR1 SGHRS, CDR2 YFSETQ. The CDR3 covers 15 residues. J was trimmed by 5 bases and V by 2 bases; bases with no gene match: 3. CDR3 amino acids: CASSFPGLAGETQYF. The CDR3 region has the DNA TGCGCCAGCAGCTTTCCGGGACTAGCGGGGGAGACCCAGTACTTC.

The rearrangement joins TRBV19 to TRBJ1-2, with 10 bases matching TRBD1. This CDR3 is 13 amino acids long. Unmatched junction bases numbered 8, after V lost 10 bases and J lost 6 bases. Germline lookup yields CDR1 LNHDA and CDR2 SQIVND (reference sequence). CDR3 loop: CATHRDRGDGYTF. CDR3 coding DNA: TGTGCCACGCACCGGGACAGGGGTGATGGCTACACCTTC.

This clone was picked up a small number of times. V is TRBV10-3 and J is TRBJ2-7; TRBD1 or TRBD2 may be the D gene (5 bases each). Trimming cost V 6 bases and J 10 bases, with 19 bases left between them. Germline CDR1 ENHRY, CDR2 SYGVKD. This CDR3 contains 13 residues. This chain's CDR3 is CAIRTREGKEQYF. CDR3 DNA: TGTGCCATCAGGACCCGCGAGGGGAAGGAACAGTACTTC.

The V gene is TRBV9, the J gene TRBJ1-3; the D is unclear. The J call could be wrong; TRBJ2-2 is a better fit for the DNA end. Germline lookup yields CDR1 SGDLS and CDR2 YYNGEE. The CDR3 spans 14 residues. The CDR3 region is CASSVGIYTGELFF. In DNA, the CDR3 is TGTGCCAGCAGCGTAGGGATTTACACCGGGGAGCTGTTTTTT.

The chain employs TRBV5-4 and TRBJ2-3; TRBD2 aligns across 10 bases. Germline CDR1 is SGHNT and CDR2 is YYREEE (reference sequence). This CDR3 has 15 amino acids. V dropped 4 bases and J dropped 4; count of bases not matched to a gene: 6. CDR3 protein: CASSRTSGGPDTQYF. Here the CDR3 DNA reads TGTGCCAGCAGCCGGACTAGCGGAGGCCCAGATACGCAGTATTTT.

The CDR3 sequence: CASSSRQADYTDTQYF. In DNA form, the CDR3 reads TGTGCCAGCAGCTCTCGACAGGCCGACTACACAGATACGCAGTATTTT. This chain joins TRBV7-9 and TRBJ2-3; D is perhaps TRBD1 (6 bases). CDR1 and CDR2 from the germline V gene are SEHNR and FQNEAQ (reference sequence). The CDR3 has 16 amino acids. V was clipped by 4 bases and J by 2 bases, with 16 bases between them. The entire variable domain, with the rest obtained from reference TRBV7-9 and TRBJ2-3, is as follows: DTGVSQNPRHKITKRGQNVTFRCDPISEHNRLYWYRQTLGQGPEFLTYFQNEAQLEKSRLLSDRFSAERPKGSFSTLEIQRTEQGDSAMYLCASSSRQADYTDTQYFGPGTRLTVL.

The table lists this clone with a count of one. It differs at one base from a far larger clone, so likely a read error. The chain is built from TRBV11-2 and TRBJ1-2, with 7 bases lining up with TRBD1. The ends lost 5 bases at V and 1 base at J; junction bases unmatched: 4. CDR1 and CDR2 (germline): SGHAT, FQNNGV. The CDR3 sequence is 14 residues long. CDR3 DNA: TGTGCCAGCAGCCTGGACAGGAGTAACTATGGCTACACCTTC. This sequence encodes CASSLDRSNYGYTF.

To note about this clone: This is likely an artifact of a read error, given a far larger clone one base away. The chain joins TRBV18 to TRBJ2-5; D is unresolved. With the DNA end fitting TRBJ2-7 better, the J assignment may be wrong. CDR3 length equals 14 residues. Germline CDR1 reads KGHSH; CDR2 reads LQKENI. DNA for the CDR3: TGTGCCAGCTCACACATGGACGGATTCTACGAGCAGTACTTC. Residues: CASSHMDGFYEQYF.

Turning to this clone: A far larger clone lies a single base away; this is likely a read error. Other nucleotide sequences from this sample produce the same CDR3. This chain uses TRBV29-1 with TRBJ2-5; D is undetermined. Germline CDR1 SQVTM, CDR2 ANQGSEA. Trimming shortened V by 2 bases and J by 5 bases, and 12 bases separated the two germline ends. CDR3 length: 13 amino acids. CDR3 in amino acids: CSVEQGRGETQYF. CDR3 coding DNA: TGCAGCGTTGAACAAGGGCGAGGCGAGACCCAGTACTTC.

The chain has TRBV6-5 and TRBJ2-7, with TRBD1 identical over 7 bases. J lost 4 bases, V lost 6 bases, and 12 bases had no gene match. Germline lookup yields CDR1 MNHEY and CDR2 SVGAGI. The CDR3 consists of 15 residues. The CDR3 DNA reads TGTGCCAGCAGAGAACGGCCCGGGACAGCTTACGAGCAGTACTTC. Translation: CASRERPGTAYEQYF.

In its sample, this clone was seen many times. This chain links TRBV11-1 with TRBJ1-1; D perhaps matches TRBD1 (5 bases). V shed 1 base and J shed 4 bases, with 10 bases lying between them. Germline V gives CDR1 SGHAT, CDR2 FQDESV (reference sequence). This CDR3 is built from 14 residues. The CDR3 protein is CASSLGQGATEAFF. The CDR3 DNA reads TGTGCCAGCAGCTTAGGCCAGGGTGCCACTGAAGCTTTCTTT.

The V call is TRBV2, the J call TRBJ2-7; 10 nucleotides align to TRBD2. There are 15 residues in the CDR3. V shed 4 bases and J 3 bases; nucleotides not matched to a gene: 6. Germline CDR1 is SNHLY and CDR2 is FYNNEI. The CDR3 is CASSVPGLAHYEQYF. In nucleotides, the CDR3 is TGTGCCAGCAGTGTGCCGGGACTAGCGCACTACGAGCAGTACTTC.